A selection of T cell receptor beta chains follows, all from one sample in a study of blood T cell repertoires in COVID-19. The table came from immunoSEQ multiplex PCR; TCRdb's copy has only in-frame clones and leaves some out. The sample consists of approximately 140,000 clones, roughly four fifths of them appearing once. Sequences were obtained from peripheral blood. These TCRs come from an elderly woman in a cohort sampled during active or convalescent COVID-19. Each CDR3 is given with its conserved first and last residue. Fields, in order: J gene, V gene, D gene, clone size, CDR3 DNA, CDR3 protein. A D gene is named only where the DNA matches it firmly. Size is omitted from some rows. Given values are once, few, many or a class for expanded clones.

J: TRBJ1-2; V: TRBV7-8; D: TRBD1; size: NA; DNA: TGTGCCAGCAGCCGGACAGGGGTCTATGGCTACACCTTC; CDR3: CASSRTGVYGYTF
J: TRBJ1-1; V: TRBV2; D: NA; size: NA; DNA: TGTGCCAGCAGTGAGTGGTTGTTGGCTTTTAAAGCTTTCTTT; CDR3: CASSEWLLAFKAFF
J: TRBJ2-2; V: TRBV5-4; D: TRBD2; size: NA; DNA: TGTGCCAGCAACCTTGGGGGCGCGGGGGGGCTTAGCACCGGGGAGCTGTTTTTT; CDR3: CASNLGGAGGLSTGELFF
J: TRBJ2-7; V: TRBV15; D: NA; size: NA; DNA: TGTGCCACCAGCGCCGCCGGGTTCACTTGGAGGGGCGAGCAGTACTTC; CDR3: CATSAAGFTWRGEQYF
J: TRBJ1-2; V: TRBV4-2; D: NA; size: NA; DNA: TGTGCCAGCAGCCAAGAAGGCCGGGGTGGCTACACCTTC; CDR3: CASSQEGRGGYTF
J: TRBJ2-5; V: TRBV5-4; D: NA; size: NA; DNA: TGTGCCAGCAGCTCGCCGGGGAGCGACGAGACCCAGTACTTC; CDR3: CASSSPGSDETQYF
J: TRBJ1-1; V: TRBV6-5; D: NA; size: NA; DNA: TGTGCCAGCACCCTTCCAGGGATTCCTGAAGCTTTCTTT; CDR3: CASTLPGIPEAFF
J: TRBJ2-5; V: TRBV5-4; D: NA; size: NA; DNA: TGTGCCAGCAATAACGGAGGCCCATGGGAGACCCAGTACTTC; CDR3: CASNNGGPWETQYF
J: TRBJ1-4; V: TRBV2; D: NA; size: NA; DNA: TGTGCCAGTACACCCAGGGTTGCAACTAATGAAAAACTGTTTTTT; CDR3: CASTPRVATNEKLFF
J: TRBJ1-1; V: TRBV3-1/TRBV3-2; D: NA; size: NA; DNA: TGTGCCAGCAGCCCAGGGCCCCTGGGGACTGAAGCTTTCTTT; CDR3: CASSPGPLGTEAFF
J: TRBJ2-5; V: TRBV6-2/TRBV6-3; D: TRBD1; size: NA; DNA: TGTGCCAGCACCCCGGACAGGGTAGAGACCCAGTACTTC; CDR3: CASTPDRVETQYF
J: TRBJ1-2; V: TRBV15; D: NA; size: NA; DNA: TGTGCCACCAGCAGAGATCGCGCAACCACCGGCTACACCTTC; CDR3: CATSRDRATTGYTF
J: TRBJ2-5; V: TRBV29-1; D: NA; size: NA; DNA: TGCAGCATCTTGTACACACCTGAGACCCAGTACTTC; CDR3: CSILYTPETQYF
J: TRBJ1-2; V: TRBV2; D: NA; size: NA; DNA: TGTGCCAGTCAGAAGGAGGGGAGGTACTATGGCTACACCTTC; CDR3: CASQKEGRYYGYTF
J: TRBJ2-1; V: TRBV2; D: NA; size: NA; DNA: TGTGCCAGCAGTGAATCCCCGGGTTACAATGAGCAGTTCTTC; CDR3: CASSESPGYNEQFF
J: TRBJ1-2; V: TRBV11-2; D: NA; size: NA; DNA: TGTGCCAGCAGCAAAGGGGGCTATGGCTACACCTTC; CDR3: CASSKGGYGYTF
J: TRBJ2-2; V: TRBV9; D: NA; size: NA; DNA: TGTGCCAGCAGCGTAGGCCAGGACTACACCGGGGAGCTGTTTTTT; CDR3: CASSVGQDYTGELFF
J: TRBJ2-3; V: TRBV5-1; D: TRBD2; size: NA; DNA: TGCGCCAGCAGCAGGACTAGCGGGGGGGCCGATACGCAGTATTTT; CDR3: CASSRTSGGADTQYF
J: TRBJ1-2; V: TRBV4-1; D: NA; size: NA; DNA: TGCGCCAGCAGCCACTCTCCCTATGGCTACACCTTC; CDR3: CASSHSPYGYTF
J: TRBJ2-3; V: TRBV23-1; D: NA; size: once; DNA: TGCGCCAGCAGTCAATCTAACGGCAGGCGTACTGCCTATACGCAGTATTTT; CDR3: CASSQSNGRRTAYTQYF
J: TRBJ2-5; V: TRBV4-1; D: NA; size: NA; DNA: TGCGCCAGCAGCCAACCATCCAGGGTTGAGACCCAGTACTTC; CDR3: CASSQPSRVETQYF
J: TRBJ2-2; V: TRBV11-2; D: TRBD1; size: few; DNA: TGTGCCAGCAGCGACAGGGGGCGGGGACCTGGGGAGCTGTTTTTT; CDR3: CASSDRGRGPGELFF
J: TRBJ1-2; V: TRBV5-5; D: TRBD1; size: NA; DNA: TGTGCCAGCAGCGCAGGGGGCTATGGCTACACCTTC; CDR3: CASSAGGYGYTF
J: TRBJ2-1; V: TRBV27; D: TRBD1; size: once; DNA: TGTGCCAGCAGTGAAAACAGGGGGCGCGGAGGTGAGCAGTTCTTC; CDR3: CASSENRGRGGEQFF
J: TRBJ1-3; V: TRBV6-5; D: NA; size: NA; DNA: TGTGCCAGCAGTTACGGCCCCCCGGGGTCAAACACCATATATTTT; CDR3: CASSYGPPGSNTIYF
J: TRBJ1-5; V: TRBV25-1; D: NA; size: NA; DNA: TGTGCCAGCAGTGATCGGGGGAAGGGCTTAAGCAATCAGCCCCAGCATTTT; CDR3: CASSDRGKGLSNQPQHF
J: TRBJ2-3; V: TRBV13; D: TRBD1; size: NA; DNA: TGTGCCAGCAGTGAAAGGGACAGACCCACAGATACGCAGTATTTT; CDR3: CASSERDRPTDTQYF
J: TRBJ1-2; V: TRBV30; D: TRBD1; size: NA; DNA: TGTGCCTGGATACCGACAGGGGTTGGGAGCTATGGCTACACCTTC; CDR3: CAWIPTGVGSYGYTF
J: TRBJ2-3; V: TRBV5-1; D: NA; size: NA; DNA: TGCGCCAGCAGGAAGAACGGGGATACGCAGTATTTT; CDR3: CASRKNGDTQYF
J: TRBJ1-6; V: TRBV2; D: TRBD1; size: NA; DNA: TGTGCCAGCAGTGAGGAACAGGGGCAGCGCTCACCCCTCCACTTT; CDR3: CASSEEQGQRSPLHF
J: TRBJ1-2; V: TRBV12-3/TRBV12-4; D: NA; size: NA; DNA: TGTGCCAGCAGCTTAACAGGGAGTTATGGCTACACCTTC; CDR3: CASSLTGSYGYTF
J: TRBJ2-7; V: TRBV27; D: NA; size: NA; DNA: TGTGCCAGCAGTTCAGGGGCCTACGAGCAGTACTTC; CDR3: CASSSGAYEQYF
J: TRBJ2-1; V: TRBV5-4; D: TRBD2; size: NA; DNA: TGTGCCAGCAGCTCCCCTAGCGGGGGGGTCAATGAGCAGTTCTTC; CDR3: CASSSPSGGVNEQFF
J: TRBJ1-1; V: TRBV28; D: NA; size: NA; DNA: TGTGCCAGCAGTTCGGGGGACTTTCCTAGGACTGAAGCTTTCTTT; CDR3: CASSSGDFPRTEAFF
J: TRBJ1-2; V: TRBV5-5; D: NA; size: NA; DNA: TGTGCCAGCAGCTCCTCATGGAGCTACGGCTACACCTTC; CDR3: CASSSSWSYGYTF
J: TRBJ2-3; V: TRBV5-6; D: TRBD2; size: NA; DNA: TGTGCCAGCAGCACCACTAGCGGGGGAAAGCAGTATTTT; CDR3: CASSTTSGGKQYF
J: TRBJ2-4; V: TRBV3-1/TRBV3-2; D: NA; size: NA; DNA: TGTGCCAGCAGCCAAGACGCGGGAAACATTCAGTACTTC; CDR3: CASSQDAGNIQYF
J: TRBJ2-3; V: TRBV6-5; D: TRBD2; size: NA; DNA: TGTGCCAGCAGGGGAACTAGCGGGGTGGATACGCAGTATTTT; CDR3: CASRGTSGVDTQYF
J: TRBJ2-2; V: TRBV2; D: TRBD2; size: NA; DNA: TGTGCCAGCAGGAAGGGACTAGCGGGGGGGGTCACCGGGGAGCTGTTTTTT; CDR3: CASRKGLAGGVTGELFF
J: TRBJ2-3; V: TRBV5-8; D: TRBD2; size: NA; DNA: TGTGCCAGCAGCTTTGGACTAGCGGGGGACACAGATACGCAGTATTTT; CDR3: CASSFGLAGDTDTQYF
J: TRBJ1-6; V: TRBV6-1; D: NA; size: NA; DNA: TGTGCCAGCAGTGGTACAGGGAGCTCCTATAATTCACCCCTCCACTTT; CDR3: CASSGTGSSYNSPLHF
J: TRBJ2-2; V: TRBV7-9; D: TRBD2; size: NA; DNA: TGTGCCAGCAGCTTAGCATTCTGGACTAGCTTTTGGACCGGGGAGCTGTTTTTT; CDR3: CASSLAFWTSFWTGELFF
J: TRBJ2-3; V: TRBV3-1/TRBV3-2; D: TRBD1; size: NA; DNA: TGTGCCAGAAACCAGGACAGGGGTACAGATACGCAGTATTTT; CDR3: CARNQDRGTDTQYF
J: TRBJ2-1; V: TRBV7-3; D: NA; size: NA; DNA: TGTGCCAGCAGCTTACTCCTAAACTCGGAGAAGTTCTTC; CDR3: CASSLLLNSEKFF
J: TRBJ1-4; V: TRBV5-8; D: NA; size: NA; DNA: TGTGCCAGCAGCTTACTGCGGGGTGCCGGTAATGAAAAACTGTTTTTT; CDR3: CASSLLRGAGNEKLFF
J: TRBJ2-7; V: TRBV5-1; D: NA; size: NA; DNA: TGCGCCAGCAGCACCCCGACAGGATCCTACGAGCAGTACTTC; CDR3: CASSTPTGSYEQYF
J: TRBJ1-2; V: TRBV9; D: NA; size: NA; DNA: TGTGCCAGCAGCGTATCCCCTACTTCGAATGGCTACACCTTC; CDR3: CASSVSPTSNGYTF
J: TRBJ2-3; V: TRBV4-2; D: TRBD1; size: few; DNA: TGTGCCAGCAGCCAGGACAGGGGGGCCGCAGATACGCAGTATTTT; CDR3: CASSQDRGAADTQYF
J: TRBJ1-1; V: TRBV18; D: NA; size: NA; DNA: TGTGCCAGCTCGCTCGACAGGCTCAACATGAACACTGAAGCTTTCTTT; CDR3: CASSLDRLNMNTEAFF
J: TRBJ1-2; V: TRBV7-9; D: TRBD1; size: NA; DNA: TGTGCCAGCAGCTTCACGACAGGGCAAGGCTACACCTTC; CDR3: CASSFTTGQGYTF
J: TRBJ1-5; V: TRBV2; D: TRBD1; size: few; DNA: TGTGCCAGCAGGTTGGACAGGGGCGGCCAGCCCCAGCATTTT; CDR3: CASRLDRGGQPQHF
J: TRBJ1-2; V: TRBV29-1; D: TRBD1; size: few; DNA: TGCAGCGTTTTTGGACAGGGTAGCCATGGCTACACCTTC; CDR3: CSVFGQGSHGYTF
J: TRBJ1-3; V: TRBV28; D: NA; size: NA; DNA: TGTGCCAGCAGTTTCTACTCTGGAAACACCATATATTTT; CDR3: CASSFYSGNTIYF
J: TRBJ2-2; V: TRBV27; D: NA; size: NA; DNA: TGTGCCAGCAGTCCCGCTGGGGGGGGCGTCCACGGGGAGCTGTTTTTT; CDR3: CASSPAGGGVHGELFF
J: TRBJ1-2; V: TRBV5-1; D: TRBD1; size: NA; DNA: TGCGCCAGCAGCCCCGAGGGACAGGGGCTTGCCTATGGCTACACCTTC; CDR3: CASSPEGQGLAYGYTF
J: TRBJ2-2; V: TRBV28; D: NA; size: once; DNA: TGTGCCAGCAGGAGCCCGGGACAAAACACCGGGGAGCTGTTTTTT; CDR3: CASRSPGQNTGELFF
J: TRBJ2-3; V: TRBV2; D: TRBD2; size: NA; DNA: TGTGCCAGCGAACACGGACTAGCGGGACGTGGAGATACGCAGTATTTT; CDR3: CASEHGLAGRGDTQYF